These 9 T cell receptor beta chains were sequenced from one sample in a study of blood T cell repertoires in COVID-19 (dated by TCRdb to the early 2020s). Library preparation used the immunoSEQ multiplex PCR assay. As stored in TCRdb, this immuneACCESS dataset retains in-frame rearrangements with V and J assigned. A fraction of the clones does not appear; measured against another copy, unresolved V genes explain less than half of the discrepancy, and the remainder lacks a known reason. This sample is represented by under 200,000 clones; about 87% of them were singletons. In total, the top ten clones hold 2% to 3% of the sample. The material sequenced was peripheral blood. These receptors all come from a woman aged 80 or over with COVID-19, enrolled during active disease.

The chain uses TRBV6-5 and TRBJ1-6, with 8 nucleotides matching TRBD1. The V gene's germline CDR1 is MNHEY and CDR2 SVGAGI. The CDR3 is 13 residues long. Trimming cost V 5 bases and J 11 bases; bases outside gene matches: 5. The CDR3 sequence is CASSRGQATPLHF. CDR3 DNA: TGTGCCAGCAGTCGGGGACAGGCTACACCCCTCCACTTT.

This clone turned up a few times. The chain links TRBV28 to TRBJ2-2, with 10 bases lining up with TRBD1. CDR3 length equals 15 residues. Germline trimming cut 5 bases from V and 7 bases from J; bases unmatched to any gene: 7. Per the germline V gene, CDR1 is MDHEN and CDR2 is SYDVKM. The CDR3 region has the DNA TGTGCCAGCAGTGACGGGACAGGGGCGGGCGGGGAGCTGTTTTTT. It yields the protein CASSDGTGAGGELFF. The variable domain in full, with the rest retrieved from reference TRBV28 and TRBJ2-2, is DVKVTQSSRYLVKRTGEKVFLECVQDMDHENMFWYRQDPGLGLRLIYFSYDVKMKEKGDIPEGYSVSREKKERFSLILESASTNQTSMYLCASSDGTGAGGELFFGEGSRLTVL.

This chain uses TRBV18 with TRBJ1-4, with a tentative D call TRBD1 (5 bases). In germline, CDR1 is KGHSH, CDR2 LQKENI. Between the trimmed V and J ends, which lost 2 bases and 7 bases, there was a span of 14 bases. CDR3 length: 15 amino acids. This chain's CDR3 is CASSPTGVEGEKLFF. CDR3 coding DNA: TGTGCCAGCTCACCAACGGGGGTTGAGGGTGAAAAACTGTTTTTT.

This chain's CDR3 is CASSPTGPPDTQYF. CDR3 bases: TGTGCCAGTAGTCCGACAGGGCCGCCAGATACGCAGTATTTT. The chain uses TRBV19 and TRBJ2-3, with 7 bases aligning to TRBD1. Germline-derived CDR1 and CDR2 are LNHDA and SQIVND (reference sequence). Trimming removed 5 bases from V and 4 bases from J; junction bases left unmatched: 6. The CDR3 length is 14 residues.

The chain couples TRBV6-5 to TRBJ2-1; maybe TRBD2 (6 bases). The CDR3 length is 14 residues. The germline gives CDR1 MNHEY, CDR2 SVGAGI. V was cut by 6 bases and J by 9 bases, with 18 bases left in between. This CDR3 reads CASSSGLSQVEQFF. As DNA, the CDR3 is TGTGCCAGCAGCTCGGGACTGTCACAAGTTGAGCAGTTCTTC.

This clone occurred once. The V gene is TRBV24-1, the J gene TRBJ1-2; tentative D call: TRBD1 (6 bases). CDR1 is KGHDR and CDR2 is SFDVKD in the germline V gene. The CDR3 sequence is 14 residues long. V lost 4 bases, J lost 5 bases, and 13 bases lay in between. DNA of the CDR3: TGTGCCACCAGTGAACATGGACAGATTTATGGCTACACCTTC. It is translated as CATSEHGQIYGYTF.

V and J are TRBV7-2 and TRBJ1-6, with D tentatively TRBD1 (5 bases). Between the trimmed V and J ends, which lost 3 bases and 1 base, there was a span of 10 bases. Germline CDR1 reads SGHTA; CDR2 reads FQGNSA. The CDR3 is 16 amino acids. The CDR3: CASSFDGASYNSPLHF. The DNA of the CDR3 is TGTGCCAGCAGCTTCGATGGGGCGTCCTATAATTCACCCCTCCACTTT.

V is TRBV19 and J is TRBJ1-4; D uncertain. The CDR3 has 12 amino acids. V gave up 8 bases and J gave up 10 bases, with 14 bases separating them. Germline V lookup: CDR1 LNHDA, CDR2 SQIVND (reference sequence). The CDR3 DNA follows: TGTGCCAGTCGACTCCGGGGTGGAAAACTGTTTTTT. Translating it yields CASRLRGGKLFF.

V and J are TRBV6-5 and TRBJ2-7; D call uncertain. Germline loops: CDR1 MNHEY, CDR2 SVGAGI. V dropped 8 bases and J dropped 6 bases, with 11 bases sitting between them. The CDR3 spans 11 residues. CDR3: CASSPGGEQYF. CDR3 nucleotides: TGTGCCAGCTCACCCGGCGGCGAGCAGTACTTC.